This record covers a single T cell receptor (beta chain). This clonotype appeared once. Its target antigen remains unknown. Per-nucleotide qualities are absent, and no much larger clonotype sits a single base away. This specimen comes from a study of post-analysis software for immune sequencing data (dated by TCRdb to between 2015 and 2016). General notes on the study: The recorded disease courses included relapsing-remitting, secondary progressive and progressive-relapsing multiple sclerosis, and some patients had no subtype annotation. A subset of samples was prepared in parallel using single-end sample barcoding, then pooled and co-amplified after Illumina adapter ligation. The multiple sclerosis patient repertoires were compared with 10 or so previously published healthy control repertoires from donors aged about 6 to 28 years. Broad study findings and their caveats: Normalized Chao1 diversity was significantly lower in multiple sclerosis patients than controls, suggesting substantial peripheral T-cell clonal expansion. Patients showed significantly higher frequencies than controls for roughly 5 TRBV segments, among them TRBV5-6, TRBV5-1 and TRBV20-1. The multiple sclerosis patient group was slightly younger than the control group. Direct clustering with F measure showed strong co-clustering of samples prepared in the same batch, prompting a batch-effect correction.

The junction carries 7 bases between V and J, which are trimmed by 2 bases and 6 bases respectively. The germline V gene gives CDR1 as MDHEN and CDR2 as SYDVKM. The CDR3 spans 13 residues, from the cysteine through the phenylalanine. The kept DNA is CDR3 alone, 39 bases in frame from the first base. TCR beta repertoires were profiled from peripheral blood of roughly 13 young patients with multiple sclerosis to demonstrate the VDJtools post-analysis software. The multiple sclerosis patients were children and adolescents between about 6 and 16 years of age. Library generation was performed with PCR. TCRdb records Illumina HiSeq 2500 as the sequencer. To reduce PCR and sequencing biases, unique molecular identifiers were incorporated into the TCR beta cDNA libraries. Some 500,000 cDNA molecules were obtained for every 1 to 10 million input T cells, so each molecule roughly corresponded to one T cell. Patient libraries were prepared and sequenced with the same protocol used for the earlier healthy control dataset. Samples belonging to the same batch were prepared together, multiplexed and sequenced on a shared HiSeq lane. Per the authors' processing: MIGEC handled the raw barcoded reads, throwing out single-read molecular identifier groups before consensus assembly and CDR3 extraction. VDJtools was used for post-analysis of the clonotype tables, with diversity normalized by down-sampling every dataset to the smallest sample size. Repertoire overlap clustering matched CDR3 amino acid but not nucleotide sequences to correct batch-related cross-sample contamination. Clones were called with MiXCR by TCRdb after fastp trimmed the public reads at Q25, and only in-frame beta chains were retained. Under each unique CDR3 protein, matching rows form one entry showing the most common genes and DNA. It is TCRdb's table, rather than the study itself, that gives the V and J calls and clone size. Across this sample there are hundreds of thousands of distinct CDR3 sequences, with over 30% seen only once. The ten largest account for less than 10% of the sample.

The sequence was obtained from a girl aged 2 to 10 with multiple sclerosis. Sequencing was performed on blood. The chain is assembled from TRBV28 and TRBJ2-2; a confident D gene designation cannot be given. The CDR3 reads CASSLRLSGELFF. The DNA sequence is given as TGTGCCAGCAGTTTAAGGTTATCCGGGGAGCTGTTTTTT.